Listed below are T cell receptor beta chains from one sample, sequenced in a study of blood T cell repertoires in COVID-19. This table comes from immunoSEQ multiplex PCR, and its TCRdb copy is limited to in-frame clones, with some not included. The sample includes 95,000 to 150,000 clones, about 85% of them seen just once. The sequencing input was peripheral blood. The receptor set was obtained from an elderly man with active or convalescent COVID-19. Each CDR3 is given with its conserved first and last residue.

j_gene,v_gene,CDR3aa
TRBJ2-7,TRBV27,CASSLGTSGGRLYF
TRBJ1-2,TRBV7-9,CASSLDGGQRGYTF
TRBJ1-1,TRBV19,CASSIYSWSTEAFF
TRBJ1-2,TRBV4-1,CASSPPGTYGYTF
TRBJ1-3,TRBV3-1/TRBV3-2,CASRARGSGNTIYF
TRBJ2-3,TRBV6-4,CASSTDRGPTDTQYF
TRBJ2-2,TRBV7-6,CASSPRTGKDTGELFF
TRBJ2-7,TRBV9,CASSVTGAGSSYEQYF
TRBJ1-3,TRBV3-1/TRBV3-2,CASSLSDSGNTIYF
TRBJ2-2,TRBV20-1,CSASGQSNTGELFF